The sequence of this TCR beta chain was determined in a study of T cells of healthy individuals. The V gene lost 0 bases and the J gene lost 3 bases, with 20 bases spanning the gap. CDR1 and CDR2 from the germline V gene are DFQATT and SNEGSKA (reference sequence). This CDR3 is 18 amino acids long. MiXCR, applied by TCRdb to the 5' RACE reads, yields one record per CDR3 protein. Among approximately 50,000 distinct CDR3 sequences, roughly 14% were seen once, and the ten largest hold approximately 16%. The genes are TRBV20-1 and TRBJ1-4; D ambiguous. The receptor was derived from a human donor in good health. The CDR3 nucleotides read TGCAGTGCTAGAGATCTTAGCGGCAGGACTACAGCTAATGAAAAACTGTTTTTT. Translating gives CSARDLSGRTTANEKLFF.